The sequence of this T cell receptor (beta chain) was determined in a study of read filtering for tumor transcriptome and immune sequencing. Study in general: Per sample, TCR-region reads ranged about 4 to 11 million by IR-seq, roughly 80 to 1273 by RNA-seq.

Molecular barcoded adaptors covering alpha/delta and beta/gamma chains were used on 400 ng RNA. TCRdb recomputed calls from the reads with MiXCR, one row per CDR3 protein. The sample includes more than 20,000 distinct CDR3 sequences, 20% to 25% of them seen just once. Study findings and constraints: Single-read clonotypes: roughly 86% of IR-seq clonotypes (roughly 4% of reads), almost 75% of RNA-seq clonotypes (roughly 49% of reads).

This clonotype was recorded at least ten times. As yet, its antigen is unknown. Input material: a population of CD138-negative cells sorted from bone marrow. The receptor's source is a donor at least 40 years old with multiple myeloma.

The CDR3 loop is CASSLRGSSGNEQFF. CDR3 DNA: TGCGCCAGCAGCTTGAGGGGTAGCAGTGGCAATGAGCAGTTCTTC. The rearrangement links TRBV5-1 to TRBJ2-1; maybe TRBD1 (5 bases). Between the trimmed V and J ends, which lost 1 base and 6 bases, there was a span of 14 bases. Germline V CDR1 and CDR2: SGHRS, YFSETQ. There are 15 residues in the CDR3.